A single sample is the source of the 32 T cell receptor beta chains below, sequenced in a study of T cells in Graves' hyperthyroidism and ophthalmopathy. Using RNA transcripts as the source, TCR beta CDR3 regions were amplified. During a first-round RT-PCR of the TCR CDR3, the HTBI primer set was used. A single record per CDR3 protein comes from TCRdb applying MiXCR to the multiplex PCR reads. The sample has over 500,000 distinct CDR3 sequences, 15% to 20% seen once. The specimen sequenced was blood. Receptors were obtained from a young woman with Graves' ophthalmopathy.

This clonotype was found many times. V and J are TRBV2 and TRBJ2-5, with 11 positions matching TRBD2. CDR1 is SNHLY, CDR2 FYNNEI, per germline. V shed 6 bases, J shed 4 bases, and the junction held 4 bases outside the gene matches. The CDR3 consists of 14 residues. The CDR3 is CASSVSGRGETQYF. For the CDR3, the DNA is TGTGCCAGCAGCGTTAGCGGGAGGGGAGAGACCCAGTACTTC.

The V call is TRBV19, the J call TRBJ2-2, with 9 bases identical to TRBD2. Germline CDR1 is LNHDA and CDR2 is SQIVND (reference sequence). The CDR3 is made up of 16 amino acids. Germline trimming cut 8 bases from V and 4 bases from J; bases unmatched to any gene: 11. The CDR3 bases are TGTGCCAGTCTAGCGGGAACCCCTCCATTCACCGGGGAGCTGTTTTTT. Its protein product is CASLAGTPPFTGELFF.

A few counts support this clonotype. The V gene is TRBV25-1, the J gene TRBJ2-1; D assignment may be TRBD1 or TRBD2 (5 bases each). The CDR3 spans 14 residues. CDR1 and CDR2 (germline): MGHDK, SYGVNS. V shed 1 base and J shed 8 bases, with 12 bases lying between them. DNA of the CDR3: TGTGCCAGCAGTGAATTGGGGGTAATCGATGAGCAGTTCTTC. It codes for CASSELGVIDEQFF.

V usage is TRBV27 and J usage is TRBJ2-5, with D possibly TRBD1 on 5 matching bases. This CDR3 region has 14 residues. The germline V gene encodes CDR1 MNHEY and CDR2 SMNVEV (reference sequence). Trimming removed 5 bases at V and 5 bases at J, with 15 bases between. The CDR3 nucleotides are TGTGCCAGCAGTCCCTACAGGAATTGGGAGACCCAGTACTTC. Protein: CASSPYRNWETQYF.

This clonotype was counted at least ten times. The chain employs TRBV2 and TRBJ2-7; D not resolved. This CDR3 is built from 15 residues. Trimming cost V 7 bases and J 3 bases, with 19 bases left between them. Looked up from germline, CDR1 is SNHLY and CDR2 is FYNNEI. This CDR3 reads CASTATLGRNYEQYF. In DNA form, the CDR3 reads TGTGCCAGCACCGCCACGCTTGGTCGGAACTACGAGCAGTACTTC.

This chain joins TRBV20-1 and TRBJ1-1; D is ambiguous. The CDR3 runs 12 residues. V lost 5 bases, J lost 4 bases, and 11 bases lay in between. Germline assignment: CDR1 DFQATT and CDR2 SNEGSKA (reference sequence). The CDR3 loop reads CSARPVGTEAFF. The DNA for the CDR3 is TGCAGTGCTCGACCTGTTGGCACTGAAGCTTTCTTT.

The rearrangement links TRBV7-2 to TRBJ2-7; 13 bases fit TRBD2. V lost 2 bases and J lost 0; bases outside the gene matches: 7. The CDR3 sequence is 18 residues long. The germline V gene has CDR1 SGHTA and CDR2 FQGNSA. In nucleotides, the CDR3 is TGTGCCAGCAGCTTAATGAGACTAGCGGGAGGTTCCTCCTACGAGCAGTACTTC. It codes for CASSLMRLAGGSSYEQYF.

CDR3 DNA: TGCAGTGCTAGAGTAAAACAGGGGGTTGATTCACCCCTCCACTTT. It encodes CSARVKQGVDSPLHF. The rearrangement joins TRBV20-1 to TRBJ1-6, with 8 bases that match TRBD1. Per the germline V gene, CDR1 is DFQATT and CDR2 is SNEGSKA (reference sequence). CDR3 size: 15 residues. J was trimmed by 8 bases and V by 1 base; bases with no gene match: 7.

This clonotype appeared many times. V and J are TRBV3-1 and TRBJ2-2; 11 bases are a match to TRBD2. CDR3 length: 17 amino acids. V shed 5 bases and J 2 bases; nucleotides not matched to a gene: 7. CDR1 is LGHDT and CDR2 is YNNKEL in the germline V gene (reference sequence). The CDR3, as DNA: TGTGCCAGCAGCTCCCCAACTAGCGGGAGTAACACCGGGGAGCTGTTTTTT. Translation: CASSSPTSGSNTGELFF.

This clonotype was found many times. The CDR3 bases are TGTGCCAGCAGCCAAGGGGAACCCGCGAACACTGAAGCTTTCTTT. It codes for CASSQGEPANTEAFF. The chain is built from TRBV7-6 and TRBJ1-1; D perhaps matches TRBD1 (5 bases). The V gene lost 5 bases and the J gene lost 1 base, with 14 bases spanning the gap. CDR1 SGHVS and CDR2 FNYEAQ come from the germline V gene. The CDR3 extends over 15 amino acids.

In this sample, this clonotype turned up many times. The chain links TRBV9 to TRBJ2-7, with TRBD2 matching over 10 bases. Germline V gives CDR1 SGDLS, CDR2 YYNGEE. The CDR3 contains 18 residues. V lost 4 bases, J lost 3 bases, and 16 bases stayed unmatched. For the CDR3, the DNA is TGTGCCAGCAGCCCCCGACAGGGGCCCAGCGGGAGGGTCTACGAGCAGTACTTC. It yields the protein CASSPRQGPSGRVYEQYF.

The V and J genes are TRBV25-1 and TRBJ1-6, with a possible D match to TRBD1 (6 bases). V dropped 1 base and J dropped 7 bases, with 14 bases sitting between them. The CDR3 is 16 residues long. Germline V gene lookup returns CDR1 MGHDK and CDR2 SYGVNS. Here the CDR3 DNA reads TGTGCCAGCAGTGAATTTTCAGGGGTGAACAATTCACCCCTCCACTTT. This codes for CASSEFSGVNNSPLHF.

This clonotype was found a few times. CDR3 in amino acids: CAAMAPGPYGYTF. CDR3 DNA sequence: TGTGCCGCGATGGCCCCCGGGCCCTATGGCTACACCTTC. The V gene is TRBV6-1, the J gene TRBJ1-2, with D unclear. The CDR3 is 13 residues long. The germline V gene encodes CDR1 MNHNS and CDR2 SASEGT. The V and J ends lost 11 bases and 4 bases respectively, with 17 bases between them.

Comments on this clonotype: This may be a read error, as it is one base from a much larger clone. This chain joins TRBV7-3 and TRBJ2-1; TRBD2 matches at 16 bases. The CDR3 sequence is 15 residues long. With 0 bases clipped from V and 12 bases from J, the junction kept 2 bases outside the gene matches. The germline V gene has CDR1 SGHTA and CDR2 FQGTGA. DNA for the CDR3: TGTGCCAGCAGCTTAACTGGGACTAGCGGGAGGGGGCAGTTCTTC. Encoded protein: CASSLTGTSGRGQFF.

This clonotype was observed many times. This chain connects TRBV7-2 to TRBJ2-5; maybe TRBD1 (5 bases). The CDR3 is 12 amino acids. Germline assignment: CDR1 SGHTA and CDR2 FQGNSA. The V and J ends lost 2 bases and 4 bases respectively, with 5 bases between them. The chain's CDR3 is CASSLRGETQYF. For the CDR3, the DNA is TGTGCCAGCAGCTTAAGGGGAGAGACCCAGTACTTC.

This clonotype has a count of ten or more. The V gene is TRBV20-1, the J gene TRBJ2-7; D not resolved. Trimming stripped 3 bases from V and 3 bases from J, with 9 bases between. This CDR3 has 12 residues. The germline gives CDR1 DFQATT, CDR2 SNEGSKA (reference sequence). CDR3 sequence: CSASPARYEQYF. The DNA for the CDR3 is TGCAGTGCTAGTCCGGCACGCTACGAGCAGTACTTC.

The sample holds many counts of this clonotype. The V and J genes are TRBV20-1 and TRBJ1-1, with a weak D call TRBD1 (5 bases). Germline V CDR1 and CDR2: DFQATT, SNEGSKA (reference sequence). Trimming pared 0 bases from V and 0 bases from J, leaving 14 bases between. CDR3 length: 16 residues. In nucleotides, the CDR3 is TGCAGTGCTAGAGACGGACGGGGAGGGGTGAACACTGAAGCTTTCTTT. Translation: CSARDGRGGVNTEAFF.

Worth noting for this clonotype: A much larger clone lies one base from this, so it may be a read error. The CDR3 is CASTAGTSGFRDTQYF. In DNA, the CDR3 is TGTGCCAGCACCGCCGGGACTAGCGGATTCAGAGATACGCAGTATTTT. The V and J genes are TRBV27 and TRBJ2-3, with TRBD2 matching 11 bases. The CDR3 is made up of 16 amino acids. J gave up 5 bases and V 7 bases, and 11 bases lay outside the gene matches. Germline lookup yields CDR1 MNHEY and CDR2 SMNVEV (reference sequence).

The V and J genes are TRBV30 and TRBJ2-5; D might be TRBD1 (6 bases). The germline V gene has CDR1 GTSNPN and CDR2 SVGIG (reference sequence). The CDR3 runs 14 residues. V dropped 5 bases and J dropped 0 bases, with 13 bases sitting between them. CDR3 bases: TGTGCCTGGGATGGACAGCCTTACCAAGAGACCCAGTACTTC. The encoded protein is CAWDGQPYQETQYF.

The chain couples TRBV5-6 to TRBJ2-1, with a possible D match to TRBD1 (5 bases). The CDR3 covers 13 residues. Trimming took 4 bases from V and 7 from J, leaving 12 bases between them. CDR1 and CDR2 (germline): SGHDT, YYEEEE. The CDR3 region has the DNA TGTGCCAGCAGCCTAGGGGAAAGAAATGAGCAGTTCTTC. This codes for CASSLGERNEQFF. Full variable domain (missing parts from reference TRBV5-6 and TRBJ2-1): DAGVTQSPTHLIKTRGQQVTLRCSPKSGHDTVSWYQQALGQGPQFIFQYYEEEERQRGNFPDRFSGHQFPNYSSELNVNALLLGDSALYLCASSLGERNEQFFGPGTRLTVL.

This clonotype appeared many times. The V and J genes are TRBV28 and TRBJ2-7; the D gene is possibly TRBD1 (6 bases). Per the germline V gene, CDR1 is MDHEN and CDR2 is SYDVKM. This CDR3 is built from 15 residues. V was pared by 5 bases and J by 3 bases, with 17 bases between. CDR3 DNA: TGTGCCAGCAGTCCAACAGGGCTAATTGACTACGAGCAGTACTTC. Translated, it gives CASSPTGLIDYEQYF.

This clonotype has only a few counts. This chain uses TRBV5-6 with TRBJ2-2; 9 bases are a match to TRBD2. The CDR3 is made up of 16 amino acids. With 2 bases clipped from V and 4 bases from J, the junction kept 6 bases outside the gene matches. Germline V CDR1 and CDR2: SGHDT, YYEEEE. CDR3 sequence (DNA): TGTGCCAGCAGCTTAGGCGCGGGAGGGTTCACCGGGGAGCTGTTTTTT. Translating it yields CASSLGAGGFTGELFF.

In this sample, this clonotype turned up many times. The CDR3 loop is CASSRGTGGLGGYTF. The DNA of the CDR3 is TGTGCCAGCAGTCGCGGAACAGGGGGCCTTGGAGGCTACACCTTC. The chain recombines TRBV28 with TRBJ1-2; 9 bases are shared with TRBD1. Per germline, CDR1 MDHEN and CDR2 SYDVKM. Losses at the gene ends were 5 bases for V and 8 bases for J; bases not matched to a gene: 12. The CDR3 loop spans 15 amino acids.

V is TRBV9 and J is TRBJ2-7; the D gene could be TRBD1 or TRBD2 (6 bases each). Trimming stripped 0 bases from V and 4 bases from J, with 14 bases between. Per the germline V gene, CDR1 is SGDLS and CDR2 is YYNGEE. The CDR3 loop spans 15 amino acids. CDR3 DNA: TGTGCCAGCAGCGTAGGTTGGGGGGCCGGGTACGAGCAGTACTTC. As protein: CASSVGWGAGYEQYF.

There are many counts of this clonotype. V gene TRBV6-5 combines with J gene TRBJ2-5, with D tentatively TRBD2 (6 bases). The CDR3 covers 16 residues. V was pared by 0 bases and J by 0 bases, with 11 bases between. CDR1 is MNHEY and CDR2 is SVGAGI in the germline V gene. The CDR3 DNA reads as TGTGCCAGCAGTTACTCGAACTCGGGGGACCAAGAGACCCAGTACTTC. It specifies CASSYSNSGDQETQYF.

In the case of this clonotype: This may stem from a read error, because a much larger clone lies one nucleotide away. Here the CDR3 reads CASSSTSSYNEQYF. DNA for the CDR3: TGCGCCAGCAGCTCGACTAGCTCCTACAATGAGCAGTACTTC. This chain joins TRBV5-1 and TRBJ2-1; 7 bases fit TRBD2. The DNA end lines up better with TRBJ2-7; the J call may be wrong. The CDR3 runs to 14 residues. Germline CDR1 SGHRS, CDR2 YFSETQ.

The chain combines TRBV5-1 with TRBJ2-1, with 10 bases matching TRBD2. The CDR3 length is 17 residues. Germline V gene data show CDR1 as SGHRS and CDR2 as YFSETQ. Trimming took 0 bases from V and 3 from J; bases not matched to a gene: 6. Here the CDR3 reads CASSLAPSGSYYNEQFF. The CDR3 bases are TGCGCCAGCAGCTTGGCACCTAGCGGGAGTTACTACAATGAGCAGTTCTTC.

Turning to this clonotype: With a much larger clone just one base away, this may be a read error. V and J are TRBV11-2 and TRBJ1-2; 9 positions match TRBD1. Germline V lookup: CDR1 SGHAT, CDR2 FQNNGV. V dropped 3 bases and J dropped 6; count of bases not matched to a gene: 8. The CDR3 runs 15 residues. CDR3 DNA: TGTGCCAGCAGCTTCGGGGGACAGGGAGGTCATGGCTACACCTTC. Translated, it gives CASSFGGQGGHGYTF.

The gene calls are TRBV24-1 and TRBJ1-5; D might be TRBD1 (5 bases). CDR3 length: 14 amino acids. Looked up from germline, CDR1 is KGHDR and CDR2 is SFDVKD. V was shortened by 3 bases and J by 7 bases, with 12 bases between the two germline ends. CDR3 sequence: CATSDRGGRQPQHF. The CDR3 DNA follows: TGTGCCACCAGTGATCGCGGGGGACGGCAGCCCCAGCATTTT.

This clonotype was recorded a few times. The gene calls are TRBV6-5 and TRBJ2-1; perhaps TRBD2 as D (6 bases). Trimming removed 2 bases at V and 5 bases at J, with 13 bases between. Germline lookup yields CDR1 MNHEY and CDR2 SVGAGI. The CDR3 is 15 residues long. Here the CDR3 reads CASSYVPGGNNEQFF. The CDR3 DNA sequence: TGTGCCAGCAGTTACGTTCCGGGCGGGAACAATGAGCAGTTCTTC.

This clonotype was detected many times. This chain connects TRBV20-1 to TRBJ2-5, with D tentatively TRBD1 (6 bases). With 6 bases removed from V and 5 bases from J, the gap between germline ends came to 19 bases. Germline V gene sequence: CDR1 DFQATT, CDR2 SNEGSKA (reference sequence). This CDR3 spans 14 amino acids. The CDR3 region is CSARGLDDWETQYF. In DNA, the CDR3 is TGCAGTGCAAGGGGGTTGGATGATTGGGAGACCCAGTACTTC.

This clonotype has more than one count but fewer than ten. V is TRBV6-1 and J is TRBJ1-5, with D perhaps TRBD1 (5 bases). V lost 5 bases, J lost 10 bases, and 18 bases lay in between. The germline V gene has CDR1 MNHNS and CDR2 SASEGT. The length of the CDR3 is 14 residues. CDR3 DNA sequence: TGTGCCAGCAGTCCCCAGGGAAGAAGTAGTCCCCAGCATTTT. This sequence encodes CASSPQGRSSPQHF.